These T cell receptor beta chains were read from a single sample in a study of blood T cell repertoires in COVID-19. TCRdb's table, derived via immunoSEQ multiplex PCR, lists solely in-frame clones and lacks some. Of roughly 300,000 clones in the sample, 92% were seen once. The specimen was PBMCs or T cells enriched from blood (not recorded which). These receptors were obtained from a young woman who had recovered from COVID-19. The CDR3 runs from the conserved cysteine through the conserved F or W. The order of the fields is J gene, V gene, D gene, CDR3 protein. The D gene is left open where the match is weak.

TRBJ2-5 TRBV11-2 - CASSFRLGAVDGETQYF
TRBJ1-6 TRBV27 TRBD1 CASTFPPGTDNSPLHF
TRBJ2-1 TRBV9 - CASSVLQGFGEQFF
TRBJ2-1 TRBV24-1 TRBD1 CATSDGDRAKFF
TRBJ1-5 TRBV27 - CASALYSNQPQHF
TRBJ2-3 TRBV2 TRBD1 CASSDRTGSTTDTQYF
TRBJ1-4 TRBV11-2 - CASSPRARGGDEKLFF
TRBJ2-5 TRBV7-9 - CASSPEGGGETQYF
TRBJ1-3 TRBV28 TRBD1 CASRRTGAYSGNTIYF
TRBJ1-6 TRBV5-8 - CASTDTPGSYNSPLHF
TRBJ2-7 TRBV12-3/TRBV12-4 TRBD1 CASRRDSYEQYF
TRBJ1-4 TRBV6-5 - CASSRTATNEKLFF
TRBJ2-1 TRBV11-3 - CASSLLGVRHNEQFF
TRBJ2-1 TRBV6-5 - CASSLVGNEQFF
TRBJ2-5 TRBV29-1 TRBD1 CSVGTGEETQYF
TRBJ2-7 TRBV27 TRBD2 CASSDGGAGSYEQYF
TRBJ2-7 TRBV4-1 - CASSQDFRGWEQYF
TRBJ2-3 TRBV3-1/TRBV3-2 - CASSRTFDTQYF
TRBJ2-2 TRBV15 - CATSRDTETTGELFF
TRBJ2-7 TRBV28 TRBD2 CASSAGVWSSYEQYF
TRBJ2-1 TRBV14 - CASSQDLPREDEQFF
TRBJ1-4 TRBV29-1 - CSVESGGGREKLFF
TRBJ1-4 TRBV6-5 - CASEHRATNEKLFF